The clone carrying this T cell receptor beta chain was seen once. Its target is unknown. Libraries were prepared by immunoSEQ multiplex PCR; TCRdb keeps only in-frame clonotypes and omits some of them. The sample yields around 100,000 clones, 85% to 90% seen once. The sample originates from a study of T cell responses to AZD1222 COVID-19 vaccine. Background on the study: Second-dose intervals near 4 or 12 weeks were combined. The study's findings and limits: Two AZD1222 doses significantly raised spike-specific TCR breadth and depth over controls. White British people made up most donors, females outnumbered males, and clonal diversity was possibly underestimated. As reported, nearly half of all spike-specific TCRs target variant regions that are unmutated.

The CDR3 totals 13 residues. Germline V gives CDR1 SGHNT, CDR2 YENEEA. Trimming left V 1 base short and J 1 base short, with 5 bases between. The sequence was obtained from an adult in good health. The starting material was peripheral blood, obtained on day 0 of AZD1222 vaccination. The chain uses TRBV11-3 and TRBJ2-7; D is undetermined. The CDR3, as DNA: TGTGCCAGCAGCTTAGTAGGTTCCTACGAGCAGTACTTC. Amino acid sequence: CASSLVGSYEQYF.